The present entry profiles one TCR beta chain with its context. Trimming removed 6 bases from V and 6 bases from J, with 15 bases in between. Germline V gene lookup returns CDR1 MDHEN and CDR2 SYDVKM. The CDR3 covers 14 residues. The data were produced by immunoSEQ multiplex PCR, yet TCRdb's version contains in-frame clones alone and is incomplete. The sample lists more than 250,000 clones, approximately 90% occurring once. These data are taken from a study of cytomegalovirus exposure and HLA in healthy donors. Input material: PBMCs. The TCR comes from a woman between 18 and 29 years old in good health and CMV-seronegative. The chain carries TRBV28 and TRBJ2-4; the D gene is possibly TRBD1 (6 bases). CDR3 nucleotides: TGTGCCAGCAGCATTTCAGGGGAGACAAACATTCAGTACTTC. Encoded protein: CASSISGETNIQYF.